The clone carrying this TCR beta chain was picked up a small number of times. Sequencing was performed with immunoSEQ multiplex PCR; in TCRdb, only in-frame clones are kept and a portion is missing. The repertoire holds under 85,000 clones, with around 87% as singletons. The sample comes from a study of OX40 agonist ivuxolimab in advanced cancers. The V segment lost 5 bases and the J segment 5 bases; nucleotides outside the gene matches: 11. The CDR3 is 16 amino acids. Germline-derived CDR1 and CDR2 are MNHGY and SVAAGI. The receptor was isolated from an adult with an advanced solid tumor such as melanoma, head and neck, liver or kidney cancer. Material: CD4+ or CD8+ T cells sorted from blood, obtained in a trial of the OX40 agonist ivuxolimab. The chain is built from TRBV6-9 and TRBJ1-5; 8 bases are shared with TRBD1. This CDR3 is CASSNRQGFGDQPQHF. CDR3 coding DNA: TGTGCCAGCAGTAATAGACAGGGGTTCGGAGATCAGCCCCAGCATTTT.